This T cell receptor (beta chain) appears in the sequencing data of a study of T-cell memory formation after mild COVID-19. Across the study: Clusters were largely donor specific.

TCRdb independently ran MiXCR on the 5' RACE reads; one entry per CDR3 protein. The table has 40,000 to 60,000 distinct CDR3 sequences, approximately 9.1% seen once. In regard to this clonotype: Its antigen remains unknown.

Study-wide findings and caveats: Clonal second-wave expansions that peaked on day 37 had unconfirmed SARS-CoV-2 specificity. Clones shrinking between day 15 and 85 showed a balanced CD4/CD8 split, and those that grew later tilted toward CD4+. Contracting CD8+ clones were enriched in EMRA, CD4+ mainly in CM and EM.

This sequence originates from an adult woman who had mild COVID-19 (a few samples of this study predate the infection). Cell type and time point are not known. Sequencing was performed on PBMCs or a T cell subset sorted from them (not recorded which).

The CDR3 nucleotides are TGCGCCAGCAGCCTGGGGGTATCGGAGACCCAGTACTTC. This encodes CASSLGVSETQYF. The rearrangement uses TRBV5-1 and TRBJ2-5, with D perhaps being TRBD1 or TRBD2 (5 bases each). Germline-derived CDR1 and CDR2 are SGHRS and YFSETQ. This CDR3 is 13 amino acids long. V gave up 4 bases and J gave up 5 bases, with 12 bases separating them.